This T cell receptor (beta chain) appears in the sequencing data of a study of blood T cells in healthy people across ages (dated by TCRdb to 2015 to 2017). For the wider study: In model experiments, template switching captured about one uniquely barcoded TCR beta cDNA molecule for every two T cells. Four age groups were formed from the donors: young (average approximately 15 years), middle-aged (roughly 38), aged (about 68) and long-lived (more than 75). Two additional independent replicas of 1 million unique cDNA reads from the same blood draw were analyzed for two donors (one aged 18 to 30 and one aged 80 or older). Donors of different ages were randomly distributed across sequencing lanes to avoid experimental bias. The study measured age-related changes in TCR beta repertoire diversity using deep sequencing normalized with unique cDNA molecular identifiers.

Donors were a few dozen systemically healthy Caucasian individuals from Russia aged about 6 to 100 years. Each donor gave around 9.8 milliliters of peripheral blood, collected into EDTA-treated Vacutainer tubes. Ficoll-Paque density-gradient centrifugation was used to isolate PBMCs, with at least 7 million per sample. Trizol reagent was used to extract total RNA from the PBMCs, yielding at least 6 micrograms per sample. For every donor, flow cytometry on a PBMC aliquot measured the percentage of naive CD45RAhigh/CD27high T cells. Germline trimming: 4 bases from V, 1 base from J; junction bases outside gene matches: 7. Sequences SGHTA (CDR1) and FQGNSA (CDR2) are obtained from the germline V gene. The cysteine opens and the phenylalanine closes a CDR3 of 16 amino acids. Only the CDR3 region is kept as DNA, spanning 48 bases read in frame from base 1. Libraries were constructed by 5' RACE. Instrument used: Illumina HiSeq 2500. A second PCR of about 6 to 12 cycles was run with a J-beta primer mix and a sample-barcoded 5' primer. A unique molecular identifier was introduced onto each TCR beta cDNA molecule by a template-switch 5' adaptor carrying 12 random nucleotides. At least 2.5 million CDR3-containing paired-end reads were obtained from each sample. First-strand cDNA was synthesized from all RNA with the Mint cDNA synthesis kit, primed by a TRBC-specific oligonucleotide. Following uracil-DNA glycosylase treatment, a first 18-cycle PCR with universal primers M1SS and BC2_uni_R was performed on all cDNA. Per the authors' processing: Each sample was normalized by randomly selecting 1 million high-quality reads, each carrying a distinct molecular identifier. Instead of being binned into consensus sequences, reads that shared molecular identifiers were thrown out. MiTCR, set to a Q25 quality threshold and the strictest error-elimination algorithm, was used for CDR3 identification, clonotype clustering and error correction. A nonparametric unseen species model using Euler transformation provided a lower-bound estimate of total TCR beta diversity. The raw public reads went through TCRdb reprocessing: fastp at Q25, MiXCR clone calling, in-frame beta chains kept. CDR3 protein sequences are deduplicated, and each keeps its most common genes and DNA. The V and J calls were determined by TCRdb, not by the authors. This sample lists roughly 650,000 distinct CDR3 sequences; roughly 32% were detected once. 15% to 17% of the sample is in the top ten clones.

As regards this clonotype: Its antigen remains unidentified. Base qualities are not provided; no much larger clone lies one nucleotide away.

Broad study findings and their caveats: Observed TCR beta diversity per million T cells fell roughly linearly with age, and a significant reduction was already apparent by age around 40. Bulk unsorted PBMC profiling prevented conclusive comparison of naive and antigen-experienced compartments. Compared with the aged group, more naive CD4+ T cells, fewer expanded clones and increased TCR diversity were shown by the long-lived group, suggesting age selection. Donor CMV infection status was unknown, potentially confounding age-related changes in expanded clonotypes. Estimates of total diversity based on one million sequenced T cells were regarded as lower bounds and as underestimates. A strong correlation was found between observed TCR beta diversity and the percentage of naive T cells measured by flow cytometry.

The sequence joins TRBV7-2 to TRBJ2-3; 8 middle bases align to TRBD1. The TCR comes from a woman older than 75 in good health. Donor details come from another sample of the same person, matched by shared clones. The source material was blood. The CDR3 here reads CASSSRPDRGTDTQYF. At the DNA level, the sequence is TGTGCCAGCAGCTCACGGCCGGACAGGGGCACAGATACGCAGTATTTT.